These 24 T cell receptor beta chains were all obtained from the same sample, sequenced in a study of regulatory T cells in long-lasting Graves disease. Construction of TCR beta libraries relied on iRepertoire HTBI primers and on Arm-PCR targeting CDR3 regions. TCRdb itself ran the multiplex PCR reads through MiXCR, one entry per CDR3 protein. The sample carries roughly 700,000 distinct CDR3 sequences, 25% to 30% recorded once. Time point noted: persistent/refractory GD, antithyroid drugs over 5 years with positive TRAb. Construction of the TCR library relied on RNA isolated from PBMCs. The sample consisted of peripheral blood mononuclear cells (PBMCs), taken when the disease was refractory, from a patient treated with antithyroid drugs. The receptors shown here come from a female donor with Graves disease.

This clonotype has more than one count but fewer than ten. The J gene is TRBJ1-2, the V gene TRBV29-1; a possible D gene is TRBD1 (5 bases). Trimming removed 7 bases from V and 8 bases from J, with 26 bases in between. Germline V gene data show CDR1 as SQVTM and CDR2 as ANQGSEA. The CDR3 is made up of 15 amino acids. CDR3 in amino acids: CSARRGSGGSRGYTF. In nucleotides, the CDR3 is TGCAGCGCCCGAAGGGGAAGTGGCGGTTCGAGGGGCTACACCTTC.

The chain recombines TRBV3-1 with TRBJ1-6, with D unresolved. CDR3 length: 14 residues. V lost 0 bases and J 5 bases, leaving 5 bases between the germline ends. The germline V gene has CDR1 LGHDT and CDR2 YNNKEL (reference sequence). CDR3 nucleotide sequence: TGTGCCAGCAGCCAAGAGGGCCATAATTCACCCCTCCACTTT. This codes for CASSQEGHNSPLHF.

V is TRBV20-1 and J is TRBJ1-1, with D tentatively TRBD1 (6 bases). There are 14 residues in the CDR3. The germline V and J ends were trimmed by 0 bases and 5 bases, with 13 bases remaining between them. CDR1 is DFQATT and CDR2 is SNEGSKA in the germline V gene (reference sequence). CDR3 region: CSARDPGTPTEAFF. CDR3 DNA sequence: TGCAGTGCTAGAGACCCCGGGACACCAACTGAAGCTTTCTTT.

This clonotype came up a few times. J is TRBJ1-6 and V is TRBV11-2; D remains unclear. Germline values: CDR1 SGHAT, CDR2 FQNNGV. The V end was cut by 5 bases, the J end by 9 bases, with 20 bases between. The CDR3 covers 16 residues. The CDR3 protein is CASSAGRDPLVSPLHF. DNA for the CDR3: TGTGCCAGCAGCGCAGGAAGGGATCCTCTCGTTTCACCCCTCCACTTT. The variable domain in full, with the rest retrieved from reference TRBV11-2 and TRBJ1-6, is EAGVAQSPRYKIIEKRQSVAFWCNPISGHATLYWYQQILGQGPKLLIQFQNNGVVDDSQLPKDRFSAERLKGVDSTLKIQPAKLEDSAVYLCASSAGRDPLVSPLHFGNGTRLTVT.

The table lists this clonotype with a few counts. The chain is built from TRBV6-1 and TRBJ2-3; 7 positions agree with TRBD1. The CDR3 sequence is 14 residues long. Trimming removed 6 bases from V and 6 bases from J; junction bases left unmatched: 9. CDR1 is MNHNS and CDR2 is SASEGT in the germline V gene. The CDR3 is CASRMDRLTDTQYF. The DNA of the CDR3 is TGTGCCAGCAGGATGGACAGGTTGACGGATACGCAGTATTTT.

The CDR3 DNA is TGTGCCAGCAGCCTACCCCGGGGCGGCTACACCTTC. Protein product: CASSLPRGGYTF. This chain connects TRBV13 to TRBJ2-4; D is possibly TRBD1 (5 bases). TRBJ1-2 matches the DNA end more closely, so the J call is doubtful. The CDR3 totals 12 residues. CDR1 PRHDT and CDR2 FYEKMQ come from the germline V gene (reference sequence).

This clonotype was counted between two and nine times. V and J are TRBV12-3 or TRBV12-4 and TRBJ1-1, with 8 bases aligning to TRBD1. V shed 4 bases, J shed 1 base, and the junction held 5 bases outside the gene matches. The CDR3 contains 15 residues. The CDR3 loop reads CASSSLQGANTEAFF. CDR3 bases: TGTGCCAGCAGTTCCCTCCAGGGGGCGAACACTGAAGCTTTCTTT.

The chain carries TRBV5-6 and TRBJ2-3; either TRBD1 or TRBD2 may supply D (5 bases each). The germline V gene has CDR1 SGHDT and CDR2 YYEEEE. This CDR3 region has 15 residues. V was cut by 4 bases and J by 4 bases, with 16 bases left in between. Here the CDR3 reads CASSRRDQQADTQYF. Here the CDR3 DNA reads TGTGCCAGCAGCCGACGGGACCAGCAGGCAGATACGCAGTATTTT.

The sample holds a few counts of this clonotype. The chain combines TRBV12-5 with TRBJ1-5; no firm D call. There are 11 residues in the CDR3. V lost 3 bases and J lost 6, with 3 bases in between. Germline values: CDR1 LGHNT, CDR2 FRNRAP. CDR3 nucleotides: TGTGCTAGTGGTTTTTGTCAGCCCCAGCATTTT. This gives the protein CASGFCQPQHF.

This clonotype was detected a few times. The J gene is TRBJ2-1, the V gene TRBV11-2, with 8 bases fitting TRBD2. V lost 1 base to trimming and J lost 4 bases; unmatched junction nucleotides: 9. This CDR3 has 17 amino acids. Germline CDR1 SGHAT, CDR2 FQNNGV. CDR3 sequence (DNA): TGTGCCAGCAGCTTAGTCTTCGGTAGCGGGGTATACAATGAGCAGTTCTTC. It encodes CASSLVFGSGVYNEQFF.

This clonotype has a handful of counts. V is TRBV3-1 and J is TRBJ2-5, with D unclear. The germline V gene encodes CDR1 LGHDT and CDR2 YNNKEL (reference sequence). V shed 1 base and J shed 3 bases, with 9 bases lying between them. The CDR3 runs 14 residues. The CDR3 DNA sequence: TGTGCCAGCAGCCAAGTGTTACTCAAAGAGACCCAGTACTTC. Protein product: CASSQVLLKETQYF.

This clonotype was observed many times. The chain has TRBV12-3 or TRBV12-4 and TRBJ1-3; 8 bases fit TRBD1. The CDR3 spans 15 residues. Trimming took 5 bases from V and 2 from J; bases not matched to a gene: 5. For the CDR3, the DNA is TGTGCCAGCAGTCCAAGGACAGGGACTGGAAACACCATATATTTT. This encodes CASSPRTGTGNTIYF.

This clonotype occurred many times. This sequence joins TRBV5-5 and TRBJ2-3; D is possibly TRBD1 (6 bases). Trimming removed 2 bases at V and 3 bases at J, with 7 bases between. The CDR3 sequence is 13 residues long. CDR1 is SGHKS and CDR2 is YYEKEE in the germline V gene (reference sequence). The CDR3 loop reads CASSLQGTDTQYF. The CDR3 region has the DNA TGTGCCAGCAGCTTACAGGGTACAGATACGCAGTATTTT. The full variable domain, rest sourced from reference TRBV5-5 and TRBJ2-3, is DAGVTQSPTHLIKTRGQQVTLRCSPISGHKSVSWYQQVLGQGPQFIFQYYEKEERGRGNFPDRFSARQFPNYSSELNVNALLLGDSALYLCASSLQGTDTQYFGPGTRLTVL.

This clonotype has a handful of counts. The V gene is TRBV25-1, the J gene TRBJ1-1; D might be TRBD1 (5 bases). Deletions cut 6 bases from V and 5 bases from J, with 19 bases between. Germline-derived CDR1 and CDR2 are MGHDK and SYGVNS. The CDR3 length is 15 residues. The CDR3 DNA reads as TGTGCCAGCAGACTTTCCGCAGGGTCTGGTACTGAAGCTTTCTTT. Protein: CASRLSAGSGTEAFF.

CDR3 amino acids: CASSPARGNQPQHF. The CDR3 nucleotides are TGTGCCAGCTCACCAGCACGGGGGAATCAGCCCCAGCATTTT. V and J are TRBV18 and TRBJ1-5; D is perhaps TRBD1 (5 bases). V lost 2 bases, J lost 4 bases, and 9 bases lay in between. Germline V gene data show CDR1 as KGHSH and CDR2 as LQKENI. The CDR3 is made up of 14 amino acids.

This clonotype showed up just a few times. The chain uses TRBV25-1 and TRBJ1-2, with 8 bases lining up with TRBD1. There are 15 residues in the CDR3. Germline trimming cut 0 bases from V and 7 bases from J; bases unmatched to any gene: 7. Germline CDR1 MGHDK, CDR2 SYGVNS. CDR3 protein: CASSEYTGGGSGYTF. In DNA form, the CDR3 reads TGTGCCAGCAGTGAATATACAGGGGGGGGGTCTGGCTACACCTTC.

The gene calls are TRBV28 and TRBJ1-3; maybe TRBD1 (5 bases). From germline, CDR1 is MDHEN and CDR2 SYDVKM. The CDR3 covers 19 residues. V was trimmed by 5 bases and J by 0 bases, leaving 23 bases between them. The CDR3 spells CASSPDGWGRTRSGNTIYF. The CDR3 DNA sequence: TGTGCCAGCAGTCCAGATGGATGGGGGAGGACGCGCTCTGGAAACACCATATATTTT.

This chain uses TRBV10-2 with TRBJ2-1; 11 nucleotides align to TRBD2. This CDR3 comprises 16 residues. V lost 6 bases and J lost 1; bases outside the gene matches: 5. The germline gives CDR1 WSHSY, CDR2 SAAADI. The CDR3 loop reads CASRSGTSGSYNEQFF. The CDR3 coding sequence is TGCGCCAGCAGGTCCGGGACTAGCGGTTCCTACAATGAGCAGTTCTTC.

Comments on this clonotype: This clone may be a read error of a much larger clone one base away. The CDR3 does not end in the conserved phenylalanine or tryptophan, so this is likely a read error. The V call is TRBV6-5, the J call TRBJ1-4; D is undetermined. Per germline, CDR1 MNHEY and CDR2 SVGAGI. The CDR3 runs to 17 residues. Trimming cost V 0 bases and J 1 base, with 12 bases left between them. CDR3: CASSYSKSPRTNEKLFV. The CDR3, as DNA: TGTGCCAGCAGTTACTCGAAGTCTCCAAGAACTAATGAAAAACTGTTTGTT.

This clonotype has just a few counts. The genes are TRBV27 and TRBJ2-5; 12 bases map to TRBD2. J was trimmed by 5 bases and V by 7 bases; bases with no gene match: 11. The CDR3 loop spans 16 amino acids. CDR1 is MNHEY and CDR2 is SMNVEV in the germline V gene (reference sequence). The CDR3 sequence: CASTATSGRPEETQYF. The CDR3 DNA is TGTGCCAGCACCGCCACTAGCGGGAGGCCTGAGGAGACCCAGTACTTC.

In this sample, this clonotype turned up a few times. The chain has TRBV2 and TRBJ2-5; tentative D call: TRBD1 (5 bases). The CDR3 sequence is 13 residues long. V was cut by 6 bases and J by 10 bases, with 18 bases left in between. Germline CDR1 SNHLY, CDR2 FYNNEI. The CDR3, as DNA: TGTGCCAGCAGCTCAGGATCATCAGGGTTCCAGTACTTC. Protein: CASSSGSSGFQYF.

The chain carries TRBV12-3 or TRBV12-4 and TRBJ1-1, with 7 bases that match TRBD1. There are 17 residues in the CDR3. Unmatched junction bases numbered 13, after V lost 6 bases and J lost 0 bases. The CDR3, as DNA: TGTGCCAGCAGCACTTCGACAGGGTTCCTCATGAACACTGAAGCTTTCTTT. This codes for CASSTSTGFLMNTEAFF.

This clonotype came up a few times. V usage is TRBV7-7 and J usage is TRBJ2-5, with a possible D match to TRBD2 (5 bases). The germline V gene encodes CDR1 SSHAT and CDR2 FNYEAQ (reference sequence). The germline V and J ends were trimmed by 0 bases and 2 bases, with 10 bases remaining between them. The CDR3 is 15 residues long. CDR3 amino acids: CASSLAPREQETQYF. CDR3 nucleotides: TGTGCCAGCAGCTTAGCCCCCCGGGAACAAGAGACCCAGTACTTC. The variable domain in full, with the rest retrieved from reference TRBV7-7 and TRBJ2-5, is GAGVSQSPRYKVTKRGQDVTLRCDPISSHATLYWYQQALGQGPEFLTYFNYEAQPDKSGLPSDRFSAERPEGSISTLTIQRTEQRDSAMYRCASSLAPREQETQYFGPGTRLLVL.

This clonotype was detected ten times or more. This rearrangement joins TRBV12-3 or TRBV12-4 to TRBJ1-4; 7 bases agree with TRBD1. The CDR3 is 15 residues long. After removal of 4 bases from V and 6 bases from J, the junction contained 8 bases not matched to a gene. DNA of the CDR3: TGTGCCAGCAGTTCTGGTCAGGGGGGGTATGAAAAACTGTTTTTT. Translating gives CASSSGQGGYEKLFF.